Sequencing of this T cell receptor beta chain was carried out in a study of T cell responses to AZD1222 COVID-19 vaccine. Between the trimmed V and J ends, which lost 4 bases and 8 bases, there was a span of 15 bases. CDR3 length: 14 residues. From germline, CDR1 is SGHNT and CDR2 YYREEE (reference sequence). The protocol was immunoSEQ multiplex PCR, while the TCRdb copy is restricted to in-frame clones and leaves out a portion. The repertoire holds 200,000 or so clones, with roughly 88% as singletons. Study conclusions and caveats: Baseline testing showed seropositivity in only a handful of AZD1222 recipients.

On this clone itself: Its antigen is not known.

This chain uses TRBV5-4 with TRBJ1-4; TRBD1 might be the D (6 bases). The sample consisted of peripheral blood, taken on day 0 of AZD1222 vaccination. The sequence was obtained from an adult in good health. The CDR3 protein is CASSRTAQGEKLFF. CDR3 sequence (DNA): TGTGCCAGCAGCCGGACAGCCCAAGGCGAAAAACTGTTTTTT.